A single sample gave rise to the 12 T cell receptor beta chains below, sequenced in a study of cytotoxic CD8 clonotypes in ibrutinib-treated CLL. Measured with immunoSEQ multiplex PCR; TCRdb has only the in-frame clones, and not every one. The sample consists of 250,000 to 350,000 clones, 65% to 85% of them appearing once. The sample was PBMCs, taken at disease progression, from a patient treated with ibrutinib. These receptors were collected from a human donor with chronic lymphocytic leukemia.

The chain employs TRBV9 and TRBJ2-5; no firm D call. Germline CDR1 and CDR2: SGDLS and YYNGEE. V lost 0 bases to trimming and J lost 0 bases, with 9 bases between them. This CDR3 comprises 15 residues. CDR3 residues: CASSVGNSDQETQYF. The CDR3 DNA is TGTGCCAGCAGCGTAGGGAACAGCGACCAAGAGACCCAGTACTTC.

The chain joins TRBV4-1 to TRBJ2-1; 8 nucleotides line up with TRBD2. The CDR3 is 16 residues long. V lost 2 bases and J lost 4; bases outside the gene matches: 7. Germline values: CDR1 MGHRA, CDR2 YSYEKL. In DNA, the CDR3 is TGCGCCAGCAGCCAACAAAGCGGGGGTCCGTACAATGAGCAGTTCTTC. It yields the protein CASSQQSGGPYNEQFF.

The rearrangement joins TRBV28 to TRBJ2-1; TRBD2 aligns across 8 bases. From germline, CDR1 is MDHEN and CDR2 SYDVKM. The CDR3 is 17 amino acids. Trimming removed 7 bases from V and 7 bases from J; junction bases left unmatched: 18. The chain's CDR3 is CASTTHRELAEKNEQFF. For the CDR3, the DNA is TGTGCCAGCACCACCCACCGAGAACTAGCGGAAAAAAATGAGCAGTTCTTC. The entire variable domain, with the rest obtained from reference TRBV28 and TRBJ2-1, is as follows: DVKVTQSSRYLVKRTGEKVFLECVQDMDHENMFWYRQDPGLGLRLIYFSYDVKMKEKGDIPEGYSVSREKKERFSLILESASTNQTSMYLCASTTHRELAEKNEQFFGPGTRLTVL.

The chain has TRBV25-1 and TRBJ1-4; TRBD1 matches 9 bases. Looked up from germline, CDR1 is MGHDK and CDR2 is SYGVNS. J was trimmed by 0 bases and V by 6 bases; bases with no gene match: 8. The CDR3 loop spans 17 amino acids. CDR3 in DNA: TGTGCCAGCAGGAGGGGGACAGGGCCTGCAACTAATGAAAAACTGTTTTTT. Its translation: CASRRGTGPATNEKLFF.

This sequence joins TRBV4-1 and TRBJ2-3; D is ambiguous. Germline V gene data show CDR1 as MGHRA and CDR2 as YSYEKL. V lost 2 bases and J lost 0, with 9 bases in between. There are 15 residues in the CDR3. CDR3 sequence reads: CASSQRVLSTDTQYF. CDR3 sequence (DNA): TGCGCCAGCAGCCAAAGGGTCCTAAGCACAGATACGCAGTATTTT.

In this sample, this clone turned up once. V and J are TRBV5-6 and TRBJ1-1, with D possibly matching TRBD1 (5 bases). The CDR3 is 16 residues long. V was cut by 0 bases and J by 0 bases, with 12 bases left in between. Germline V CDR1 and CDR2: SGHDT, YYEEEE. The CDR3 nucleotides are TGTGCCAGCAGCTTGGGGGCAGGGAAATTGAACACTGAAGCTTTCTTT. Protein product: CASSLGAGKLNTEAFF.

The rearrangement joins TRBV28 to TRBJ2-3; TRBD1 might be the D (5 bases). Looked up from germline, CDR1 is MDHEN and CDR2 is SYDVKM. Trimming cost V 5 bases and J 3 bases, with 18 bases left between them. The CDR3 totals 16 residues. The CDR3 spells CASSNPRGQGTDTQYF. DNA for the CDR3: TGTGCCAGCAGTAACCCAAGAGGTCAGGGAACAGATACGCAGTATTTT.

This chain links TRBV7-9 with TRBJ2-7; the D is unclear. The V gene's germline CDR1 is SEHNR and CDR2 FQNEAQ (reference sequence). This CDR3 spans 14 amino acids. Trimming pared 0 bases from V and 2 bases from J, leaving 8 bases between. The CDR3 DNA is TGTGCCAGCAGCTTAGCGGTACGGACCTACGAGCAGTACTTC. Translated, it gives CASSLAVRTYEQYF.

CDR3 residues: CAMGGIGTSGYNEQFF. In DNA form, the CDR3 reads TGTGCAATGGGGGGAATAGGGACTAGTGGTTACAATGAGCAGTTCTTC. The rearrangement joins TRBV12-2 to TRBJ2-1; TRBD2 is the table's D call and was not checked against the DNA. TRBV12-2 has pseudogene status. CDR3 length: 16 residues.

This rearrangement joins TRBV4-3 to TRBJ1-4; 9 bases agree with TRBD1. Looked up from germline, CDR1 is LGHNA and CDR2 is YSLEER. This CDR3 has 14 residues. Trimming at V came to 4 bases and at J to 8 bases, leaving 5 bases not matched to a gene. In DNA, the CDR3 is TGCGCCAGCAGCCTGGGACAGGGTATCGAAAAACTGTTTTTT. Protein product: CASSLGQGIEKLFF.

This clone appeared a few times. The sample holds other DNA sequences that translate to the same CDR3. This sequence joins TRBV18 and TRBJ2-7; 12 bases align to TRBD1. Germline-derived CDR1 and CDR2 are KGHSH and LQKENI. Losses at the gene ends were 3 bases for V and 4 bases for J; bases not matched to a gene: 1. The CDR3 spans 14 residues. The CDR3 DNA sequence: TGTGCCAGCTCACCGGGACAGGGGGCGTACGAGCAGTACTTC. Protein product: CASSPGQGAYEQYF.

The CDR3 reads CASSSGPGARGPLYF. CDR3 bases: TGTGCCAGTAGTAGCGGTCCAGGGGCGCGGGGCCCACTATATTTT. V usage is TRBV19 and J usage is TRBJ1-3; the D gene is possibly TRBD1 (6 bases). Germline-derived CDR1 and CDR2 are LNHDA and SQIVND (reference sequence). The CDR3 contains 15 residues. Trimming pared 4 bases from V and 14 bases from J, leaving 24 bases between.